The 10 T cell receptor beta chains reported below all come from one sample, sequenced in a study of healthy donors' naive CD4 and CD8 T cells. Starting from about 470 ng of total RNA, TCR libraries were made with linear amplification. Each CDR3 protein is one row after TCRdb ran MiXCR on the reads. The sample shows 200,000 or so distinct CDR3 sequences, about 70% of them seen only once. Material: naive CD4+ and CD8+ T cells sorted from blood, pooled from several donors. Receptors originate from a pool of human donors in good health; the sample pools cells from several healthy donors.

The chain joins TRBV29-1 to TRBJ2-1, with 8 nucleotides matching TRBD2. After removal of 3 bases from V and 6 bases from J, the junction contained 10 bases not matched to a gene. The CDR3 covers 15 residues. Germline V CDR1 and CDR2: SQVTM, ANQGSEA. The chain's CDR3 is CSVDAGRASINEQFF. DNA for the CDR3: TGCAGCGTTGATGCCGGGAGGGCCTCAATCAATGAGCAGTTCTTC.

This chain joins TRBV6-5 and TRBJ1-1, with a tentative D call TRBD1 (5 bases). The V gene's germline CDR1 is MNHEY and CDR2 SVGAGI. This CDR3 has 15 amino acids. Deletions cut 6 bases from V and 4 bases from J, with 18 bases between. CDR3 region: CASSRVGRVTTEAFF. CDR3 sequence (DNA): TGTGCCAGCAGCCGAGTGGGCAGGGTAACCACTGAAGCTTTCTTT.

The V and J genes are TRBV6-5 and TRBJ1-2, with D tentatively TRBD1 (6 bases). Trimming removed 7 bases at V and 5 bases at J, with 17 bases between. CDR1 and CDR2 (germline): MNHEY, SVGAGI. The CDR3 spans 14 residues. The CDR3 nucleotides are TGTGCCAGCATGCGAGCAGGGGAGGCGTATGGCTACACCTTC. This encodes CASMRAGEAYGYTF.

The chain recombines TRBV2 with TRBJ2-7; D possibly corresponds to TRBD1 (7 bases). This CDR3 spans 13 amino acids. Trimming removed 7 bases at V and 0 bases at J, with 10 bases between. Germline loops: CDR1 SNHLY, CDR2 FYNNEI. CDR3 residues: CASNQGGSYEQYF. DNA of the CDR3: TGTGCCAGCAACCAGGGGGGCTCCTACGAGCAGTACTTC.

This rearrangement joins TRBV18 to TRBJ2-7, with a tentative D call TRBD2 (6 bases). This CDR3 contains 15 residues. Germline assignment: CDR1 KGHSH and CDR2 LQKENI. The V gene lost 6 bases and the J gene lost 0 bases, with 15 bases spanning the gap. The CDR3 DNA follows: TGTGCCAGCTCGTTCGGGACTCTTAGCTCCTACGAGCAGTACTTC. As protein: CASSFGTLSSYEQYF.

The chain links TRBV19 to TRBJ1-5; tentative D call: TRBD1 (5 bases). The CDR3 loop spans 17 amino acids. In germline, CDR1 is LNHDA, CDR2 SQIVND (reference sequence). V was trimmed by 2 bases and J by 6 bases, leaving 20 bases between them. The CDR3 nucleotides are TGTGCCAGTAGTATATCGGGGGTAGGACCTGGTCGTCAGCCCCAGCATTTT. Its protein product is CASSISGVGPGRQPQHF.

The chain is built from TRBV29-1 and TRBJ2-5, with D hard to call. CDR1 is SQVTM and CDR2 is ANQGSEA in the germline V gene. The CDR3 spans 12 residues. Trimming stripped 4 bases from V and 1 base from J, with 7 bases between. This CDR3 reads CSVAELQETQYF. CDR3 nucleotide sequence: TGCAGCGTTGCAGAACTCCAAGAGACCCAGTACTTC.

J is TRBJ2-5 and V is TRBV10-3, with D possibly being TRBD2 (5 bases). The CDR3 sequence is 14 residues long. Trimming pared 3 bases from V and 4 bases from J, leaving 12 bases between. Germline V gene sequence: CDR1 ENHRY, CDR2 SYGVKD. The CDR3 DNA reads TGTGCCATCAGTGATACGACCGAGGGAGAGACCCAGTACTTC. It is translated as CAISDTTEGETQYF.

Here the CDR3 reads CASSFLPGPDAEQYF. The CDR3 DNA sequence: TGTGCCAGCAGTTTCCTCCCGGGGCCAGATGCCGAGCAGTACTTC. The chain employs TRBV28 and TRBJ2-7; D assignment may be TRBD1 or TRBD2 (5 bases each). Trimming pared 3 bases from V and 6 bases from J, leaving 18 bases between. The CDR3 totals 15 residues. Germline V gene sequence: CDR1 MDHEN, CDR2 SYDVKM.

V is TRBV29-1 and J is TRBJ2-3; the match to TRBD1 covers 8 bases. J gave up 1 base and V 0 bases, and 6 bases lay outside the gene matches. Per the germline V gene, CDR1 is SQVTM and CDR2 is ANQGSEA. The CDR3 spans 16 residues. CDR3 in DNA: TGCAGCGTTGAAGATTACCAGGACAGGGGCACAGATACGCAGTATTTT. Its protein product is CSVEDYQDRGTDTQYF.